A single sample is the source of the 21 T cell receptor beta chains below, sequenced in a study of blood T cell repertoires in COVID-19. The protocol was immunoSEQ multiplex PCR, while the TCRdb copy is restricted to in-frame clones and leaves out a portion. The data contain roughly 320,000 clones, about 90% of them singletons. Source material: peripheral blood. Receptor source: a woman aged 50 to 60 with COVID-19, enrolled during active disease.

In this sample, this clone turned up once. J is TRBJ2-5 and V is TRBV6-2 or TRBV6-3; TRBD1 matches 10 bases. The V gene's germline CDR1 is MNHEY and CDR2 SVGEGT. The V gene end was trimmed by 2 bases and the J gene end by 5 bases; junction bases not matched to a gene: 11. The CDR3 is 17 residues long. The CDR3 here is CASSYATGGGVWETQYF. The DNA for the CDR3 is TGTGCCAGCAGTTACGCGACAGGGGGCGGAGTATGGGAGACCCAGTACTTC.

J is TRBJ2-5 and V is TRBV5-1, with 14 bases fitting TRBD2. The CDR3 spans 16 residues. J lost 2 bases, V lost 4 bases, and 4 bases had no gene match. Germline CDR1 reads SGHRS; CDR2 reads YFSETQ. The CDR3 sequence: CASSRLAGGGQETQYF. As DNA, the CDR3 is TGCGCCAGCAGCCGACTAGCGGGAGGGGGACAAGAGACCCAGTACTTC. Supplemented by reference TRBV5-1 and TRBJ2-5, the full variable domain reads KAGVTQTPRYLIKTRGQQVTLSCSPISGHRSVSWYQQTPGQGLQFLFEYFSETQRNKGNFPGRFSGRQFSNSRSEMNVSTLELGDSALYLCASSRLAGGGQETQYFGPGTRLLVL.

The V call is TRBV19, the J call TRBJ2-2; D call uncertain. V dropped 2 bases and J dropped 1 base, with 20 bases sitting between them. The germline CDR1 and CDR2 sequences are LNHDA and SQIVND (reference sequence). CDR3 length equals 19 residues. The CDR3 sequence: CASSIKRGTLLWNTGELFF. The CDR3 nucleotides read TGTGCCAGTAGTATAAAGCGAGGAACCCTTTTATGGAACACCGGGGAGCTGTTTTTT.

The rearrangement links TRBV5-1 to TRBJ2-1; 14 bases map to TRBD2. The germline CDR1 and CDR2 sequences are SGHRS and YFSETQ. This CDR3 region has 16 residues. V shed 4 bases, J shed 9 bases, and the junction held 9 bases outside the gene matches. This chain's CDR3 is CASSPEGLAGDFEQFF. As DNA, the CDR3 is TGCGCCAGCAGCCCCGAGGGACTAGCGGGAGATTTTGAGCAGTTCTTC.

The chain joins TRBV3-1 (or the pseudogene TRBV3-2) to TRBJ2-1; TRBD2 agrees at 9 bases. The CDR3 consists of 17 residues. Germline V gene sequence: CDR1 LGHDT, CDR2 YNNKEL (reference sequence). J was trimmed by 2 bases and V by 0 bases; bases with no gene match: 5. CDR3 sequence reads: CASSQERLAGTYNEQFF. Written as DNA, the CDR3 is TGTGCCAGCAGCCAAGAGAGGCTAGCGGGAACCTACAATGAGCAGTTCTTC.

V usage is TRBV20-1 and J usage is TRBJ1-2; D is unresolved. The germline V and J ends were trimmed by 0 bases and 8 bases, with 7 bases remaining between them. The CDR3 extends over 11 amino acids. In germline, CDR1 is DFQATT, CDR2 SNEGSKA (reference sequence). This CDR3 reads CSARDPLGYTF. The CDR3 coding sequence is TGCAGTGCTAGAGATCCCCTAGGCTACACCTTC.

The V gene is TRBV5-1, the J gene TRBJ1-1, with 12 bases matching TRBD1. J lost 0 bases, V lost 0 bases, and 3 bases had no gene match. Germline lookup yields CDR1 SGHRS and CDR2 YFSETQ. The CDR3 contains 17 residues. CDR3 in DNA: TGCGCCAGCAGCTTGGTTGGGACAGGGGGCTTGAACACTGAAGCTTTCTTT. Its protein is CASSLVGTGGLNTEAFF.

The chain combines TRBV7-9 with TRBJ2-1; 11 bases agree with TRBD2. After removal of 3 bases from V and 10 bases from J, the junction contained 5 bases not matched to a gene. The germline gives CDR1 SEHNR, CDR2 FQNEAQ (reference sequence). The CDR3 spans 14 residues. The CDR3 region has the DNA TGTGCCAGCAGCTTTGCACTAGCGGGAGACGAGCAGTTCTTC. This translates into CASSFALAGDEQFF.

This chain joins TRBV7-7 and TRBJ2-6; perhaps TRBD1 as D (6 bases). Germline CDR1 reads SSHAT; CDR2 reads FNYEAQ (reference sequence). This CDR3 is built from 15 residues. Trimming took off 5 bases at V and 7 bases at J, with 15 bases between the two ends. The CDR3 spells CASSPTGTLANVLTF. CDR3 nucleotides: TGTGCCAGCAGCCCAACCGGGACATTAGCCAACGTCCTGACTTTC.

CDR3 sequence: CASSVKDRVVHGYTF. The CDR3 DNA reads TGTGCCAGCAGCGTAAAAGACAGAGTTGTACATGGCTACACCTTC. The J gene is TRBJ1-2, the V gene TRBV5-6; possible D gene TRBD1, 5 bases. The CDR3 consists of 15 residues. Germline V lookup: CDR1 SGHDT, CDR2 YYEEEE. Trimming took off 4 bases at V and 6 bases at J, with 19 bases between the two ends.

The CDR3 DNA sequence: TGTGCCAGCAGCCGGACCGGGACAGGGTTAACTAACTATGGCTACACCTTC. It encodes CASSRTGTGLTNYGYTF. The chain recombines TRBV11-2 with TRBJ1-2; 9 bases are a match to TRBD1. The V gene end was trimmed by 5 bases and the J gene end by 0 bases; junction bases not matched to a gene: 10. Germline V gene sequence: CDR1 SGHAT, CDR2 FQNNGV. The CDR3 runs to 17 residues. Drawing the rest from reference TRBV11-2 and TRBJ1-2, the complete variable domain is EAGVAQSPRYKIIEKRQSVAFWCNPISGHATLYWYQQILGQGPKLLIQFQNNGVVDDSQLPKDRFSAERLKGVDSTLKIQPAKLEDSAVYLCASSRTGTGLTNYGYTFGSGTRLTVV.

This chain connects TRBV29-1 to TRBJ1-2; D gene ambiguous. Germline V gene sequence: CDR1 SQVTM, CDR2 ANQGSEA. The CDR3 extends over 17 amino acids. With 5 bases removed from V and 0 bases from J, the gap between germline ends came to 22 bases. The CDR3 DNA sequence: TGCAGCGTTCGAAGCGGCCCGGGTGGCCACTCTAACTATGGCTACACCTTC. This codes for CSVRSGPGGHSNYGYTF.

This clone was seen just once. The chain joins TRBV18 to TRBJ2-7; D call uncertain. The CDR3 length is 16 residues. V dropped 0 bases and J dropped 6 bases, with 18 bases sitting between them. Germline CDR1 KGHSH, CDR2 LQKENI. Here the CDR3 reads CASSPPNPRPVVEQYF. CDR3 in DNA: TGTGCCAGCTCACCACCGAACCCGAGGCCCGTCGTCGAGCAGTACTTC.

The chain has TRBV27 and TRBJ2-7; 8 bases are shared with TRBD2. V shed 5 bases and J 2 bases; nucleotides not matched to a gene: 5. Germline V gene sequence: CDR1 MNHEY, CDR2 SMNVEV (reference sequence). The length of the CDR3 is 14 residues. CDR3 nucleotide sequence: TGTGCCAGCAGTATAGCGGGACATGCCTACGAGCAGTACTTC. Translating it yields CASSIAGHAYEQYF.

This clone has more than one count but fewer than ten. CDR3 region: CASSYSSYDGYTF. CDR3 in DNA: TGTGCCAGCAGTTACTCGAGTTACGATGGCTACACCTTC. The rearrangement joins TRBV6-5 to TRBJ1-2; D not resolved. This CDR3 is built from 13 residues. Per the germline V gene, CDR1 is MNHEY and CDR2 is SVGAGI. Trimming pared 0 bases from V and 6 bases from J, leaving 8 bases between.

On this clone itself: The junction departs from the called germline gene at one end, perhaps through a read error. The chain uses TRBV7-7 and TRBJ2-2, with D maybe TRBD2 (5 bases). CDR1 and CDR2 from the germline V gene are SSHAT and FNYEAQ (reference sequence). CDR3 length equals 15 residues. CDR3 loop: CASSLAPQAAGELFF. The CDR3 DNA follows: TGTGCTAGCAGCTTAGCGCCCCAAGCGGCCGGGGAGCTGTTTTTT.

The rearrangement uses TRBV10-3 and TRBJ1-1; the match to TRBD1 covers 7 bases. CDR1 and CDR2 (germline): ENHRY, SYGVKD. The CDR3 has 12 amino acids. With V trimmed by 6 bases and J by 3 bases, 1 base remained unmatched. The CDR3 loop is CAISQGDTEAFF. The CDR3 nucleotides read TGTGCCATCAGCCAGGGGGACACTGAAGCTTTCTTT.

The chain couples TRBV6-5 to TRBJ1-1; D might be TRBD1 (6 bases). V was trimmed by 11 bases and J by 0 bases, leaving 13 bases between them. The CDR3 covers 13 residues. CDR1 and CDR2 (germline): MNHEY, SVGAGI. The CDR3 region has the DNA TGTGCCCGCTCCCAGGGGCTGAACACTGAAGCTTTCTTT. It is translated as CARSQGLNTEAFF.

V and J are TRBV23-1 and TRBJ1-6; 7 nucleotides match TRBD1. TRBV23-1 is labeled an ORF, and its function is uncertain. V gave up 4 bases and J gave up 0 bases; unmatched junction bases: 6. The CDR3 spans 17 residues. CDR3 coding DNA: TGCGCCAGCAGTCTTAAGACAGGGAGCTCCTATAATTCACCCCTCCACTTT. This encodes CASSLKTGSSYNSPLHF.

The chain couples TRBV10-1 to TRBJ1-1, with D possibly TRBD1 on 6 matching bases. Germline assignment: CDR1 WNHNN and CDR2 SYGVQD (reference sequence). CDR3 length: 12 amino acids. The germline V and J ends were trimmed by 3 bases and 8 bases, with 10 bases remaining between them. The CDR3 sequence is CASSDRTGEAFF. In DNA, the CDR3 is TGCGCCAGCAGTGATAGAACAGGGGAAGCTTTCTTT.

The chain links TRBV9 to TRBJ1-4; 9 nucleotides agree with TRBD1. V was pared by 4 bases and J by 1 base, with 5 bases of the junction left unmatched. The CDR3 covers 16 residues. The V gene's germline CDR1 is SGDLS and CDR2 YYNGEE. CDR3 in amino acids: CASSLDRGGTNEKLFF. The CDR3 DNA reads TGTGCCAGCAGCCTTGACAGGGGGGGAACTAATGAAAAACTGTTTTTT.